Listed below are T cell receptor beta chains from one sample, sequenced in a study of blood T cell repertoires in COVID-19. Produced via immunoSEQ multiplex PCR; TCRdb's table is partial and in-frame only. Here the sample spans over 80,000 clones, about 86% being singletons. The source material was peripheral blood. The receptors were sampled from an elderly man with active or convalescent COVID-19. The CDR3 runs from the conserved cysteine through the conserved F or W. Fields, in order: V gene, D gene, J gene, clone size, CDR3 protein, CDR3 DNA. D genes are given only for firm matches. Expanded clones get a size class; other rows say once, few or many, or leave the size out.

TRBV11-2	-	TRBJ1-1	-	CASSSPWTEGGVTEAFF	TGTGCCAGCAGCTCTCCTTGGACGGAAGGGGGGGTCACTGAAGCTTTCTTT
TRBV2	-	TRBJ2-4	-	CASSRQGLAKNIQYF	TGTGCCAGCAGTCGGCAGGGGTTAGCCAAAAACATTCAGTACTTC
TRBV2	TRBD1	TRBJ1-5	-	CASRGGAQPQHF	TGTGCCAGCAGAGGGGGCGCGCAGCCCCAGCATTTT
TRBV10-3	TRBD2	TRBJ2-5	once	CAISKHAGTSSQETQYF	TGTGCCATCAGTAAACACGCCGGGACTAGCTCCCAAGAGACCCAGTACTTC
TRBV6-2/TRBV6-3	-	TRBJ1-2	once	CASSSDRGYTF	TGTGCCAGCAGTTCCGACAGGGGCTACACCTTC
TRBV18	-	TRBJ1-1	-	CASSPSRAGVGTEAFF	TGTGCCAGCTCACCCTCAAGGGCGGGCGTGGGAACTGAAGCTTTCTTT
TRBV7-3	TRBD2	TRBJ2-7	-	CASSQGLAATYEQYF	TGTGCCAGCAGCCAAGGGCTAGCGGCTACCTACGAGCAGTACTTC
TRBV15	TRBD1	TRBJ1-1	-	CATSRDLAGQGLASWVF	TGTGCCACCAGCAGAGATTTGGCGGGACAGGGTTTGGCCTCATGGGTCTTT
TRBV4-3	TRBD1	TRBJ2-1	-	CASSPWLKGASRHGGAFNEQFF	TGCGCCAGCAGCCCCTGGCTAAAGGGGGCTAGCCGACACGGAGGAGCGTTCAATGAGCAGTTCTTC
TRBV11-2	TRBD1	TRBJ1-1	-	CASSQDRINTEAFF	TGTGCCAGCAGCCAGGACAGGATAAACACTGAAGCTTTCTTT
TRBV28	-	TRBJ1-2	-	CASNREYGYTF	TGTGCCAGCAACAGGGAATATGGCTACACCTTC
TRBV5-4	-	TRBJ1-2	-	CASSLEVEYYGYTF	TGTGCCAGCAGCTTGGAAGTAGAATACTATGGCTACACCTTC
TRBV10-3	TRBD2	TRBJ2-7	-	CAISESGGLAGFHEQYF	TGTGCCATCAGTGAGTCAGGTGGGCTAGCGGGATTCCACGAGCAGTACTTC
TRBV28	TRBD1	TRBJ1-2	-	CASSLQGGYGYTF	TGTGCCAGCAGTTTACAGGGGGGCTATGGCTACACCTTC
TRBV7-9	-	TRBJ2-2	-	CASSLGQAGATGELFF	TGTGCCAGCAGCTTAGGACAGGCAGGGGCCACCGGGGAGCTGTTTTTT
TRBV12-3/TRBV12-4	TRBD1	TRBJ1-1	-	CASRRTGDYEAFF	TGTGCCAGCAGAAGGACAGGGGACTATGAAGCTTTCTTT
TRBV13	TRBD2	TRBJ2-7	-	CASPFEGGPWEQYF	TGTGCCAGCCCCTTCGAGGGAGGGCCATGGGAGCAGTACTTC
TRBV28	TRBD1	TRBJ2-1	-	CATLQPPGQGPNEQFF	TGTGCCACCCTACAGCCACCGGGACAGGGGCCCAATGAGCAGTTCTTC
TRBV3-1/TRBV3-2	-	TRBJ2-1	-	CASSQDVVPREQFF	TGTGCCAGCAGCCAAGATGTGGTCCCGAGGGAGCAGTTCTTC
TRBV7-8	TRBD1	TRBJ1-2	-	CASSSRWTGTGEGYTF	TGTGCCAGCAGCTCCCGGTGGACCGGGACAGGGGAGGGCTACACCTTC
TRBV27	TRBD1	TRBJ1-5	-	CASSKGQPNQPQHF	TGTGCCAGCAGTAAGGGACAGCCCAATCAGCCCCAGCATTTT
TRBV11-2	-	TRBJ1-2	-	CASSRRGLYGYTF	TGTGCCAGCAGTAGGAGGGGACTTTATGGCTACACCTTC
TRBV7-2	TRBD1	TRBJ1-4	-	CASSRDREGEKLFF	TGTGCCAGCAGCCGGGACAGGGAGGGTGAAAAACTGTTTTTT
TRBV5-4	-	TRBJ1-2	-	CASSLDSVSGYTF	TGTGCCAGCAGCCTGGACAGTGTATCTGGCTACACCTTC
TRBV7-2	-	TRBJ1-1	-	CASSFGGGRGTEAFF	TGTGCCAGCAGCTTCGGCGGGGGGCGAGGCACTGAAGCTTTCTTT
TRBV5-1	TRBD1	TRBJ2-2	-	CASSFAGTVDTGELFF	TGCGCCAGCAGCTTTGCAGGGACAGTGGACACCGGGGAGCTGTTTTTT
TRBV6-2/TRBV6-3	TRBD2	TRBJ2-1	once	CASSSRLAASYNEQFF	TGTGCCAGCAGTTCCAGACTAGCGGCCTCCTACAATGAGCAGTTCTTC
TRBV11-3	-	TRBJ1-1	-	CASSLGVNTEAFF	TGTGCCAGCAGCTTAGGAGTGAACACTGAAGCTTTCTTT
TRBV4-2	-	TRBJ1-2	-	CASSHASRGVPDYGYTF	TGTGCCAGCAGCCATGCTTCCAGGGGCGTCCCGGACTATGGCTACACCTTC
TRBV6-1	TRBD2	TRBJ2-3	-	CASSDPTSGNPDTQYF	TGTGCCAGCAGTGACCCGACTAGCGGGAACCCAGATACGCAGTATTTT
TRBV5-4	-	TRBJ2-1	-	CASSLDGSSSYNEQFF	TGTGCCAGCAGCCTGGACGGTAGTAGCTCCTACAATGAGCAGTTCTTC
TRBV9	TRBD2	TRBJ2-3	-	CASSVLAGGGTDTQYF	TGTGCCAGCAGCGTGTTAGCGGGAGGCGGCACAGATACGCAGTATTTT
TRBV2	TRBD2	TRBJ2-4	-	CASSEVSGRAFQYF	TGTGCCAGCAGTGAGGTTAGCGGGAGGGCCTTTCAGTACTTC
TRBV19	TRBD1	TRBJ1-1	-	CASSNWDRASEAFF	TGTGCCAGTAGTAATTGGGACAGGGCGTCTGAAGCTTTCTTT
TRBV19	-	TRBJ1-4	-	CASRTTGTHKEGFF	TGTGCCAGTAGGACCACCGGGACACACAAGGAAGGGTTTTTT
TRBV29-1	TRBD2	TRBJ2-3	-	CSAVRTSGRGDTQYF	TGCAGCGCCGTCAGGACTAGCGGGCGGGGGGATACGCAGTATTTT
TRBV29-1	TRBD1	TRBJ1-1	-	CSVAQGEGTEAFF	TGCAGCGTTGCTCAGGGGGAAGGTACTGAAGCTTTCTTT
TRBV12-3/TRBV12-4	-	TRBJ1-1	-	CASSSQGGTEAFF	TGTGCCAGCAGTAGCCAGGGTGGGACTGAAGCTTTCTTT
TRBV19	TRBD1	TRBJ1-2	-	CASSARGQGIYGYTF	TGTGCCAGTTCGGCTCGGGGACAGGGAATCTATGGCTACACCTTC
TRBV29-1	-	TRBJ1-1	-	CSVGEVNTEAFF	TGCAGCGTTGGGGAGGTGAACACTGAAGCTTTCTTT
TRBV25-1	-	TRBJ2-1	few	CASSREDNEQFF	TGTGCCAGCAGTCGTGAGGACAATGAGCAGTTCTTC
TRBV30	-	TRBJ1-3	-	CAWSVGQGDTIYF	TGTGCCTGGAGTGTAGGGCAGGGTGACACCATATATTTT
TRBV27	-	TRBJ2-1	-	CASSSFSNEQFF	TGTGCCAGCAGTTCCTTTTCCAATGAGCAGTTCTTC
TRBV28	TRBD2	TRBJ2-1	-	CASSLRLAGVNEQFF	TGTGCCAGCAGTCTCCGGCTAGCGGGAGTCAATGAGCAGTTCTTC
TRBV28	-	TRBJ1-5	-	CASSQDQVGNQPQHF	TGTGCCAGCAGTCAAGATCAGGTAGGCAATCAGCCCCAGCATTTT
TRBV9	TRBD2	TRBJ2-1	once	CASSVGGRAGEQFF	TGTGCCAGCAGCGTGGGCGGGAGGGCCGGTGAGCAGTTCTTC
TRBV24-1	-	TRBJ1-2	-	CATSDLSRSDGYTF	TGTGCCACCAGTGATTTATCTAGGTCGGATGGCTACACCTTC
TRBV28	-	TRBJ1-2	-	CASSPPATEAVDGYTF	TGTGCCAGCAGTCCACCAGCGACAGAGGCTGTGGATGGCTACACCTTC
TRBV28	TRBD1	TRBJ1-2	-	CASSLVRQGVVYYGYTF	TGTGCCAGCAGTTTAGTCAGACAGGGGGTAGTCTACTATGGCTACACCTTC
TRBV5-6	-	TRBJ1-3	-	CASSRRLTVPGNTIYF	TGTGCCAGCAGCCGAAGACTGACAGTCCCTGGAAACACCATATATTTT
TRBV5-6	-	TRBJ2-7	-	CASSLDGRFYEQYF	TGTGCCAGCAGCTTGGACGGGAGATTCTACGAGCAGTACTTC
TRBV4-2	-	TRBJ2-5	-	CASSQDGYDVLGTQYF	TGTGCCAGCAGCCAAGACGGGTATGACGTACTTGGGACCCAGTACTTC
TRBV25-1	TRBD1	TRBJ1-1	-	CASSPSGQGLEAFF	TGTGCCAGCAGCCCCAGTGGACAGGGGTTAGAAGCTTTCTTT
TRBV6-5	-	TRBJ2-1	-	CASSYSNEQFF	TGTGCCAGCAGTTATAGCAATGAGCAGTTCTTC